The 10 T cell receptor beta chains below come from one sample, sequenced in a study of CD8 T cells in ankylosing spondylitis. Their antigen targets remain unknown. Study-wide results and limits: Seemingly distinctive of ankylosing spondylitis blood was a TCR beta motif formed by eight highly homologous variants.

MiXCR was run by TCRdb on the 5' RACE reads, yielding one entry per CDR3 protein. The data contain about 480,000 distinct CDR3 sequences, roughly a sixth of them singletons. Sample: blood, either unsorted or a sorted T cell fraction (not recorded which). These receptors were taken from a male donor with ankylosing spondylitis.

This clonotype was seen a few times. This rearrangement joins TRBV9 to TRBJ1-1, with D hard to call. V was cut by 4 bases and J by 6 bases, with 13 bases left in between. The CDR3 runs 13 residues. Per the germline V gene, CDR1 is SGDLS and CDR2 is YYNGEE. The CDR3: CASSPRYGAEAFF. In DNA, the CDR3 is TGTGCCAGCAGCCCCCGGTATGGAGCTGAAGCTTTCTTT. Looking up the rest from reference TRBV9 and TRBJ1-1 gives the full variable domain: DSGVTQTPKHLITATGQRVTLRCSPRSGDLSVYWYQQSLDQGLQFLIQYYNGEERAKGNILERFSAQQFPDLHSELNLSSLELGDSALYFCASSPRYGAEAFFGQGTRLTVV.

The chain carries TRBV2 and TRBJ2-3, with D uncertain. Germline CDR1 SNHLY, CDR2 FYNNEI. Trimming pared 5 bases from V and 6 bases from J, leaving 9 bases between. There are 12 residues in the CDR3. The CDR3 here is CASSRLVDTQYF. Written as DNA, the CDR3 is TGTGCCAGCAGTCGCCTAGTGGATACGCAGTATTTT. Supplemented by reference TRBV2 and TRBJ2-3, the full variable domain reads EPEVTQTPSHQVTQMGQEVILRCVPISNHLYFYWYRQILGQKVEFLVSFYNNEISEKSEIFDDQFSVERPDGSNFTLKIRSTKLEDSAMYFCASSRLVDTQYFGPGTRLTVL.

The genes are TRBV11-2 and TRBJ2-2; unclear D gene. The germline V and J ends were trimmed by 0 bases and 1 base, with 18 bases remaining between them. Germline CDR1 SGHAT, CDR2 FQNNGV. The CDR3 consists of 19 residues. CDR3 sequence reads: CASSLEFGVADQNTGELFF. In DNA, the CDR3 is TGTGCCAGCAGCTTAGAATTTGGGGTGGCGGACCAGAACACCGGGGAGCTGTTTTTT.

The V and J genes are TRBV6-1 and TRBJ1-5; D unclear. Trimming shortened V by 2 bases and J by 5 bases, and 13 bases separated the two germline ends. Germline CDR1 reads MNHNS; CDR2 reads SASEGT. CDR3 length equals 15 residues. CDR3 coding DNA: TGTGCCAGCAGTGAATTTCTGGGATTGGATCAGCCCCAGCATTTT. Translation: CASSEFLGLDQPQHF.

The V call is TRBV21-1, the J call TRBJ1-1. TRBV21-1 is a recognized pseudogene. There are 13 residues in the CDR3. The CDR3 loop reads CASLKEMNTEAFF. Here the CDR3 DNA reads TGTGCCAGCTTAAAGGAGATGAACACTGAAGCTTTCTTT.

The J gene is TRBJ2-7, the V gene TRBV20-1; TRBD1 matches 7 bases. Trimming at V came to 0 bases and at J to 2 bases, leaving 7 bases not matched to a gene. CDR3 size: 15 residues. Germline V lookup: CDR1 DFQATT, CDR2 SNEGSKA (reference sequence). The CDR3 coding sequence is TGCAGTGCTAGAGATATAGGGGGCTCTACCTACGAGCAGTACTTC. This codes for CSARDIGGSTYEQYF.

The chain couples TRBV5-6 to TRBJ2-7, with D possibly TRBD2 on 7 matching bases. CDR1 is SGHDT, CDR2 YYEEEE, per germline. The CDR3 runs 14 residues. The ends were cut back, 0 bases at V and 5 bases at J, with 12 bases in the middle. The CDR3 DNA sequence: TGTGCCAGCAGCTTGGTTGGGGGGGCGGACGAGCAGTACTTC. This gives the protein CASSLVGGADEQYF.

This clonotype was picked up a small number of times. The chain recombines TRBV10-3 with TRBJ2-1; the D is unclear. Trimming removed 0 bases from V and 8 bases from J, with 8 bases in between. This CDR3 has 13 amino acids. Germline V CDR1 and CDR2: ENHRY, SYGVKD. The CDR3, as DNA: TGTGCCATCAGTGAGTCCGGTCCCGATGAGCAGTTCTTC. Residues: CAISESGPDEQFF.

This clonotype turned up a few times. The chain has TRBV6-1 and TRBJ2-3; 12 nucleotides line up with TRBD2. This CDR3 has 15 residues. Germline lookup yields CDR1 MNHNS and CDR2 SASEGT. The V and J ends lost 10 bases and 2 bases, in that order; junction bases with no gene match: 7. CDR3 DNA: TGTGCCACCCACGGACTAGCGGGACCCACAGATACGCAGTATTTT. Translated, it gives CATHGLAGPTDTQYF.

The chain has TRBV3-1 and TRBJ2-6; D not certain. The CDR3 is 16 residues long. Germline V gene sequence: CDR1 LGHDT, CDR2 YNNKEL (reference sequence). Trimming cost V 1 base and J 0 bases, with 7 bases left between them. The CDR3 loop reads CASSQGRNSGANVLTF. CDR3 in DNA: TGTGCCAGCAGCCAAGGTCGGAACTCTGGGGCCAACGTCCTGACTTTC.